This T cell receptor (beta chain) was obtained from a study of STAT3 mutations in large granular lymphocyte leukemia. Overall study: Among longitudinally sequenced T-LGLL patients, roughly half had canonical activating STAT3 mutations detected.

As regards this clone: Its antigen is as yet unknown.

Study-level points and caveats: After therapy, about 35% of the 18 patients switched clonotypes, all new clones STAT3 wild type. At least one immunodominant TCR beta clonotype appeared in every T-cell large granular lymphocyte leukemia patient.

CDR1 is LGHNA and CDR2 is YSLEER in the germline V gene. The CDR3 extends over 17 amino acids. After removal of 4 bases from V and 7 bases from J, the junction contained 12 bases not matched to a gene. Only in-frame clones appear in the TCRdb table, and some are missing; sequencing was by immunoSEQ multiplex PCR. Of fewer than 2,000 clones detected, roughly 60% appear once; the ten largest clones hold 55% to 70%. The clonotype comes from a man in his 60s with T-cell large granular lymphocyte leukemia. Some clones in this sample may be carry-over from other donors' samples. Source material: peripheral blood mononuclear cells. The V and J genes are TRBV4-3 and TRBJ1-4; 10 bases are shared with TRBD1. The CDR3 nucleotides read TGCGCCAGCAGCCGAACCGACAGGGGGCGCTACCGTGAAAAACTGTTTTTT. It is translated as CASSRTDRGRYREKLFF.